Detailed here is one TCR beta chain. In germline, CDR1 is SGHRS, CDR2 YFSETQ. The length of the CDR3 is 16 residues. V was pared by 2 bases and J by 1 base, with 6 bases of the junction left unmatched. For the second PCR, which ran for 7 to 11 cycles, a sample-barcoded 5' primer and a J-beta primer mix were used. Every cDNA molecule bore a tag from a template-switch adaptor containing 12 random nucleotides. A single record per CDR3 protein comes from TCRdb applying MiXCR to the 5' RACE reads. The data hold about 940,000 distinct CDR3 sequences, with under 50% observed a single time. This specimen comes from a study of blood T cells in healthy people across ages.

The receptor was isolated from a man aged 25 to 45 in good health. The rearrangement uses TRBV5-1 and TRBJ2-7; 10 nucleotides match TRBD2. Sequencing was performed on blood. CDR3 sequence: CASSFGSGGTSYEQYF. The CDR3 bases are TGCGCCAGCAGCTTCGGTAGCGGGGGGACGTCCTACGAGCAGTACTTC.